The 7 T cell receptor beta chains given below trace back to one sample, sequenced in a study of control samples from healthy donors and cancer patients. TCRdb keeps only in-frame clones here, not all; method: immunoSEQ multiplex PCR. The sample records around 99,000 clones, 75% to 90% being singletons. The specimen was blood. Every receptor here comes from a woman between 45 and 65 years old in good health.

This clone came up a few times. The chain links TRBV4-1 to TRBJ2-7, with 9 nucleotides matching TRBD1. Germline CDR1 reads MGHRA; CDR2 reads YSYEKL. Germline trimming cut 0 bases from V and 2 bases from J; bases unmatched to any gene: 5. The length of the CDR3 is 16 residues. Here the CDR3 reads CASSQDGTGRAYEQYF. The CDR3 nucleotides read TGCGCCAGCAGCCAAGATGGGACAGGGCGGGCCTACGAGCAGTACTTC.

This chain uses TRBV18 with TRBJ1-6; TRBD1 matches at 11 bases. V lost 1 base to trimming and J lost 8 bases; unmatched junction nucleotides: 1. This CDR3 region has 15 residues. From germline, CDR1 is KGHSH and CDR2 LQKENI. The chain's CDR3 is CASSPQGQGDSPLHF. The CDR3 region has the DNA TGTGCCAGCTCACCACAGGGACAGGGGGATTCACCCCTCCACTTT.

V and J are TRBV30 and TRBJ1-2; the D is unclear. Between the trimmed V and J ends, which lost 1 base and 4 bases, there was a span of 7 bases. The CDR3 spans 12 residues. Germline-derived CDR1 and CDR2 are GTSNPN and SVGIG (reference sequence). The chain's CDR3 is CAWSELGYGYTF. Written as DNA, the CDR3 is TGTGCCTGGAGTGAACTGGGCTATGGCTACACCTTC.

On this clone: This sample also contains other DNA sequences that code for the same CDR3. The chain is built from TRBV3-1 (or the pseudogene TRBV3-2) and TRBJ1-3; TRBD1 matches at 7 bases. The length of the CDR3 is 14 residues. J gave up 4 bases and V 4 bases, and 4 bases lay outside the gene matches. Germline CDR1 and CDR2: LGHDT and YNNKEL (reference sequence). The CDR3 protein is CASSLDRAGNTIYF. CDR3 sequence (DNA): TGTGCCAGCAGCCTCGACAGGGCAGGAAACACCATATATTTT.

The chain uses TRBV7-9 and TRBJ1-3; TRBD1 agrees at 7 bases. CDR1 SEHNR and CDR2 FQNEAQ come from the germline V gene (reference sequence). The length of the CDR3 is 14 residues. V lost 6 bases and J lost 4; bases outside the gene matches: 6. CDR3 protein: CASRLKDRGNTIYF. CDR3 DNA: TGTGCCAGCAGGCTAAAGGACAGGGGAAACACCATATATTTT.

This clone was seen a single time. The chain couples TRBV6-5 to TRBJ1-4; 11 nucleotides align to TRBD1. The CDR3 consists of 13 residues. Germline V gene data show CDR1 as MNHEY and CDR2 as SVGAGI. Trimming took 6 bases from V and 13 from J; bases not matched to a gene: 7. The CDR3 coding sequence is TGTGCCAGCAGAGGACAGGGGGCCGAGGGACTGTTTTTT. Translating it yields CASRGQGAEGLFF.

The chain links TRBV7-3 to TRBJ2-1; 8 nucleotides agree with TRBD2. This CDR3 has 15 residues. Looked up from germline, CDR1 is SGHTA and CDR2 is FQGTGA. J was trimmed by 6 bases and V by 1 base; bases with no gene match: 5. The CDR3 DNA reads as TGTGCCAGCAGCTTAAACGGGAGGGACCGCAATGAGCAGTTCTTC. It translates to CASSLNGRDRNEQFF.